This TCR beta chain was observed in a study of control samples from healthy donors and cancer patients. Profiled with immunoSEQ multiplex PCR; TCRdb holds only in-frame clones, not every one. Of some 120,000 clones in the sample, 85% to 95% were seen once. This CDR3 is 15 amino acids long. Trimming removed 5 bases from V and 3 bases from J, with 17 bases in between. Germline CDR1 SNHLY, CDR2 FYNNEI. Sequencing was done on a sample of blood. This chain connects TRBV2 to TRBJ2-7; no definite D call. This clonotype was sampled from a man aged 18 to 29 in good health. CDR3 nucleotides: TGTGCCAGCAGTTCAAGGTACGGAATGGGCTACGAGCAGTACTTC. Amino acid sequence: CASSSRYGMGYEQYF.